The 8 T cell receptor beta chains below come from one sample, sequenced in a study of blood T cell repertoires in COVID-19. TCRdb's table, derived via immunoSEQ multiplex PCR, lists solely in-frame clones and lacks some. Of 150,000 to 200,000 clones in the sample, roughly 90% are singletons; the top ten hold about 4.6%. The material sequenced was peripheral blood. The source is a man aged 25 to 45 with COVID-19, enrolled during active disease.

The rearrangement links TRBV9 to TRBJ2-6; TRBD2 is a possible D gene (7 bases). V was trimmed by 3 bases and J by 0 bases, leaving 13 bases between them. Germline CDR1 reads SGDLS; CDR2 reads YYNGEE. CDR3 length equals 17 residues. The DNA of the CDR3 is TGTGCCAGCAGCGGGGGGGGCCCTTTCTCTGGGGCCAACGTCCTGACTTTC. It encodes CASSGGGPFSGANVLTF.

This clone came up once. The chain recombines TRBV27 with TRBJ2-7; D might be TRBD1 (5 bases). The CDR3 totals 13 residues. The V gene's germline CDR1 is MNHEY and CDR2 SMNVEV (reference sequence). V was trimmed by 3 bases and J by 4 bases, leaving 10 bases between them. CDR3 bases: TGTGCCAGCAGTTTCGGACAAGAATACGAGCAGTACTTC. Residues: CASSFGQEYEQYF.

V is TRBV19 and J is TRBJ2-5, with 8 positions matching TRBD1. This CDR3 comprises 13 residues. Unmatched junction bases numbered 5, after V lost 6 bases and J lost 5 bases. Germline CDR1 reads LNHDA; CDR2 reads SQIVND (reference sequence). CDR3 coding DNA: TGTGCCAGTAGGGGACAGGAGTGGGAGACCCAGTACTTC. It encodes CASRGQEWETQYF.

This chain joins TRBV27 and TRBJ2-7; 13 bases align to TRBD2. Germline loops: CDR1 MNHEY, CDR2 SMNVEV (reference sequence). The CDR3 runs 16 residues. CDR3 sequence reads: CPQLGLAGNSSYEQYF. As DNA, the CDR3 is TGTCCACAGTTGGGACTAGCGGGAAATTCCTCCTACGAGCAGTACTTC.

The rearrangement uses TRBV7-3 and TRBJ2-2; the match to TRBD2 covers 11 bases. Germline CDR1 is SGHTA and CDR2 is FQGTGA. CDR3 size: 17 residues. V dropped 8 bases and J dropped 3; count of bases not matched to a gene: 11. The CDR3 nucleotides are TGTGCCAGCCCCGGGGCCCTAGCGGGGGGCCACACCGGGGAGCTGTTTTTT. It specifies CASPGALAGGHTGELFF.

The chain is built from TRBV18 and TRBJ2-7; TRBD2 agrees at 10 bases. Germline V gene sequence: CDR1 KGHSH, CDR2 LQKENI. V was clipped by 6 bases and J by 9 bases; unmatched bases: 17. The CDR3 spans 16 residues. In nucleotides, the CDR3 is TGTGCCAGCTCTCCTTCACTAGCGGGAACAGCCCCCGCGCAGTACTTC. Translation gives CASSPSLAGTAPAQYF.

This clone was detected only once. V gene TRBV7-9 combines with J gene TRBJ1-1, with no clear D. The germline V gene encodes CDR1 SEHNR and CDR2 FQNEAQ (reference sequence). The length of the CDR3 is 15 residues. Trimming took 2 bases from V and 2 from J, leaving 12 bases between them. The DNA of the CDR3 is TGTGCCAGCAGCTTATTAGGCGGGTTCAACACTGAAGCTTTCTTT. Protein sequence: CASSLLGGFNTEAFF.

This clone was seen a few times. The V and J genes are TRBV25-1 and TRBJ2-2; tentatively, D is TRBD1 (5 bases). V dropped 4 bases and J dropped 5 bases, with 14 bases sitting between them. The CDR3 has 15 amino acids. Germline V gene data show CDR1 as MGHDK and CDR2 as SYGVNS. The DNA for the CDR3 is TGTGCCAGCAGTGGGATCAGGGTGCGGACCGGGGAGCTGTTTTTT. As protein: CASSGIRVRTGELFF.